The rows below give T cell receptor beta chains drawn from one sample of a study of T cell responses to AZD1222 COVID-19 vaccine. Using immunoSEQ multiplex PCR, the repertoire was profiled, and TCRdb retains in-frame clones only, with some absent. The sample has 95,000 to 110,000 clones; about 90% are singletons. Material: peripheral blood, obtained on day 0 of AZD1222 vaccination. The receptors derive from an adult in good health. The CDR3 runs from the conserved cysteine through the conserved F or W. The D gene is left open where the match is weak. Some rows have no size entry. The others give once, few or many, or a class for an expanded clone.

j_gene: TRBJ1-1; abundance: -; v_gene: TRBV29-1; d_gene: -; CDR3aa: CSVLWGVNTEAFF; CDR3nt: TGCAGCGTCCTCTGGGGGGTGAACACTGAAGCTTTCTTT
j_gene: TRBJ1-1; abundance: -; v_gene: TRBV21-1; d_gene: -; CDR3aa: CASSKAGGSDTEAFF; CDR3nt: TGTGCCAGCAGCAAAGCGGGGGGATCCGACACTGAAGCTTTCTTT
j_gene: TRBJ1-1; abundance: -; v_gene: TRBV6-5; d_gene: -; CDR3aa: CASISQGRTEAFF; CDR3nt: TGTGCCAGCATTTCACAGGGTCGTACCGAAGCTTTCTTT
j_gene: TRBJ1-6; abundance: -; v_gene: TRBV5-1; d_gene: -; CDR3aa: CASSRFAGRDSPLHF; CDR3nt: TGCGCCAGCAGCCGATTCGCAGGGCGGGATTCACCCCTCCACTTT
j_gene: TRBJ2-7; abundance: once; v_gene: TRBV4-1; d_gene: TRBD1; CDR3aa: CASSPKPGQGVWEQYF; CDR3nt: TGCGCCAGCAGCCCGAAACCGGGACAGGGAGTTTGGGAGCAGTACTTC
j_gene: TRBJ2-7; abundance: -; v_gene: TRBV7-9; d_gene: -; CDR3aa: CASSLSRTYYEQYF; CDR3nt: TGTGCCAGCAGCTTAAGTCGGACATATTACGAGCAGTACTTC
j_gene: TRBJ2-2; abundance: -; v_gene: TRBV4-3; d_gene: TRBD2; CDR3aa: CASSQRPSGVGTGELFF; CDR3nt: TGCGCCAGCAGCCAAAGGCCTAGCGGGGTTGGCACCGGGGAGCTGTTTTTT
j_gene: TRBJ1-1; abundance: -; v_gene: TRBV6-5; d_gene: -; CDR3aa: CASSWVGGMNTEAFF; CDR3nt: TGTGCCAGCAGTTGGGTGGGCGGCATGAACACTGAAGCTTTCTTT
j_gene: TRBJ2-1; abundance: -; v_gene: TRBV4-1; d_gene: -; CDR3aa: CASSQEFWGAIYNEQFF; CDR3nt: TGCGCCAGCAGCCAAGAGTTTTGGGGGGCGATCTACAATGAGCAGTTCTTC
j_gene: TRBJ1-2; abundance: -; v_gene: TRBV5-1; d_gene: TRBD1; CDR3aa: CASSLEGAGDQGYTF; CDR3nt: TGCGCCAGCAGCTTGGAGGGGGCAGGGGATCAAGGCTACACCTTC
j_gene: TRBJ2-2; abundance: -; v_gene: TRBV10-3; d_gene: TRBD1; CDR3aa: CAGGTGYEIGELFF; CDR3nt: TGTGCCGGCGGGACAGGGTATGAGATCGGGGAGCTGTTTTTT
j_gene: TRBJ2-3; abundance: -; v_gene: TRBV5-1; d_gene: -; CDR3aa: CASSLSGAPTDTQYF; CDR3nt: TGCGCCAGCAGCTTGTCGGGCGCCCCCACAGATACGCAGTATTTT